This T cell receptor (beta chain) was recorded in a study of OX40 agonist ivuxolimab in advanced cancers. Generated by immunoSEQ multiplex PCR, the TCRdb table keeps only in-frame clones and is missing some. Here the sample spans roughly 76,000 clones, over 75% being singletons. Germline V lookup: CDR1 SGHRS, CDR2 YFSETQ. Trimming took 0 bases from V and 2 from J; bases not matched to a gene: 3. This CDR3 comprises 16 residues. The receptor was derived from an adult with an advanced solid tumor such as melanoma, head and neck, liver or kidney cancer. The J gene is TRBJ2-3, the V gene TRBV5-1; 10 positions match TRBD2. Here the sequenced sample was CD4+ or CD8+ T cells sorted from blood, taken in a trial of the OX40 agonist ivuxolimab. The CDR3 spells CASSLGTSGYTDTQYF. The DNA for the CDR3 is TGCGCCAGCAGCTTGGGGACTAGCGGTTACACAGATACGCAGTATTTT. The full variable domain, completed using reference TRBV5-1 and TRBJ2-3, is KAGVTQTPRYLIKTRGQQVTLSCSPISGHRSVSWYQQTPGQGLQFLFEYFSETQRNKGNFPGRFSGRQFSNSRSEMNVSTLELGDSALYLCASSLGTSGYTDTQYFGPGTRLTVL.